These 5 T cell receptor beta chains share one sample of origin, sequenced in a study of metastatic and nonmetastatic thyroid tumors. The entire patient cohort was treatment-naive prior to thyroid surgery. TCRdb redid the clone calls on the PCR reads using MiXCR. The sample carries around 22,000 clones, 35% to 45% recorded once. Sequenced: blood. The receptor set was obtained from a male donor with papillary thyroid cancer or a benign thyroid nodule (not recorded which). Some clones in this sample may be carry-over from other donors' samples.

This clone showed up just a few times. This chain uses TRBV12-3 or TRBV12-4 with TRBJ2-1; the match to TRBD2 covers 7 bases. V lost 5 bases and J lost 1; bases outside the gene matches: 11. The CDR3 is made up of 17 amino acids. The CDR3 loop reads CASSGRGRVRSYNEQFF. The CDR3 nucleotides are TGTGCCAGCAGTGGACGAGGGAGGGTGAGGTCCTACAATGAGCAGTTCTTC.

This clone was seen at least ten times. In DNA, the CDR3 is TGTGCCACCAGTGATGGCGGGGGGGCCGAGACCCAGTACTTC. This codes for CATSDGGGAETQYF. The chain links TRBV24-1 to TRBJ2-5; 9 bases align to TRBD2. Trimming cost V 3 bases and J 5 bases; bases outside gene matches: 3. The CDR3 is made up of 14 amino acids. Per the germline V gene, CDR1 is KGHDR and CDR2 is SFDVKD.

This clone was observed many times. The rearrangement links TRBV6-2 or TRBV6-3 to TRBJ2-7, with TRBD1 matching over 9 bases. Germline CDR1 MNHEY, CDR2 SVGEGT. With 8 bases clipped from V and 4 bases from J, the junction kept 9 bases outside the gene matches. The CDR3 extends over 14 amino acids. CDR3 nucleotides: TGTGCCAGCGCTGGGGGACAGGGCACTTACGAGCAGTACTTC. Protein sequence: CASAGGQGTYEQYF.

This chain uses TRBV4-1 with TRBJ1-5; 8 bases align to TRBD1. V shed 3 bases and J 6 bases; nucleotides not matched to a gene: 4. The germline V gene has CDR1 MGHRA and CDR2 YSYEKL. The CDR3 has 14 residues. The CDR3 nucleotides read TGCGCCAGCAGCCAGGGGCAGGGGGCTCAGCCCCAGCATTTT. Translation gives CASSQGQGAQPQHF.

This clone occurred a few times. One end of the junction is discordant with germline, which a read error may explain. This sequence joins TRBV28 and TRBJ2-7; D may be TRBD1 (6 bases). Germline CDR1 reads MDHEN; CDR2 reads SYDVKM. The CDR3 is made up of 15 amino acids. CDR3: CASNLGGRTSYEQYF. Written as DNA, the CDR3 is TGTGCCAGCAATTTAGGGGGACGGACCTCCTACGAGCAGTACTTC.